Shown below are 14 T cell receptor beta chains from a single sample sequenced in a study of T-cell memory formation after mild COVID-19. TCRdb analysed the 5' RACE reads with MiXCR anew, one entry per CDR3 protein. The table has 120,000 to 150,000 distinct CDR3 sequences, 6% to 6.5% seen once; the top ten hold around 2%. Sequenced input: PBMCs or a T cell subset sorted from them (not recorded which). Receptor source: an adult woman who had mild COVID-19 (a few samples of this study predate the infection). Cell type and time point are not known.

This clonotype was observed many times. V gene TRBV20-1 combines with J gene TRBJ2-3; TRBD2 aligns across 14 bases. CDR3 size: 20 residues. J was trimmed by 0 bases and V by 5 bases; bases with no gene match: 16. Germline V gives CDR1 DFQATT, CDR2 SNEGSKA (reference sequence). The CDR3 bases are TGCAGTGCTCCGTGGGGTTTCGGGACTAGCGGGGGACTCAGCACAGATACGCAGTATTTT. It codes for CSAPWGFGTSGGLSTDTQYF.

This clonotype was observed at least ten times. The chain links TRBV7-3 to TRBJ2-1; 10 bases line up with TRBD2. Germline CDR1 SGHTA, CDR2 FQGTGA. The CDR3 contains 15 residues. After removal of 6 bases from V and 1 base from J, the junction contained 3 bases not matched to a gene. The CDR3 coding sequence is TGTGCCAGCAGTCGGACTAGCGGTTCCTACAATGAGCAGTTCTTC. The encoded protein is CASSRTSGSYNEQFF.

The J gene is TRBJ2-3, the V gene TRBV11-2, with D possibly matching TRBD2 (6 bases). The CDR3 runs to 16 residues. Per the germline V gene, CDR1 is SGHAT and CDR2 is FQNNGV. V lost 5 bases and J lost 4, with 19 bases in between. Here the CDR3 reads CASSPPSGLRADTQYF. CDR3 in DNA: TGTGCCAGCAGCCCCCCAAGCGGGCTGAGGGCAGATACGCAGTATTTT.

This clonotype was detected ten times or more. V is TRBV12-3 or TRBV12-4 and J is TRBJ2-1; D may correspond to TRBD1 or TRBD2 (5 bases each). The CDR3 has 14 amino acids. The V and J ends lost 2 bases and 5 bases respectively, with 10 bases between them. The CDR3 loop is CASSLWDVNNEQFF. The CDR3, as DNA: TGTGCCAGCAGTTTATGGGACGTTAACAATGAGCAGTTCTTC.

The table lists this clonotype with many counts. The gene calls are TRBV4-1 and TRBJ1-5; D remains unclear. Deletions cut 0 bases from V and 0 bases from J, with 9 bases between. The CDR3 has 16 residues. Germline V lookup: CDR1 MGHRA, CDR2 YSYEKL. The chain's CDR3 is CASSQEWADSNQPQHF. In DNA form, the CDR3 reads TGCGCCAGCAGCCAAGAGTGGGCGGATAGCAATCAGCCCCAGCATTTT.

This clonotype was seen more than once but under ten times. This chain connects TRBV6-1 to TRBJ2-3; D ambiguous. Deletions cut 1 base from V and 3 bases from J, with 2 bases between. This CDR3 region has 12 residues. Looked up from germline, CDR1 is MNHNS and CDR2 is SASEGT. The CDR3 reads CASSEVTDTQYF. The DNA for the CDR3 is TGTGCCAGCAGTGAAGTAACAGATACGCAGTATTTT.

This clonotype was recorded a few times. This rearrangement joins TRBV9 to TRBJ1-6; D unclear. Germline V gives CDR1 SGDLS, CDR2 YYNGEE. There are 15 residues in the CDR3. The ends were cut back, 1 base at V and 5 bases at J, with 10 bases in the middle. CDR3: CASSVSAGDNSPLHF. Here the CDR3 DNA reads TGTGCCAGCAGCGTATCAGCAGGAGATAATTCACCCCTCCACTTT.

The rearrangement uses TRBV20-1 and TRBJ2-1, with D tentatively TRBD2 (6 bases). The CDR3 runs to 16 residues. CDR1 and CDR2 from the germline V gene are DFQATT and SNEGSKA (reference sequence). V lost 5 bases and J 1 base, leaving 18 bases between the germline ends. The DNA for the CDR3 is TGCAGTGCTTTCTCTCGCGGGGCAGGGTCCTACAATGAGCAGTTCTTC. It translates to CSAFSRGAGSYNEQFF.

The V and J genes are TRBV6-2 or TRBV6-3 and TRBJ2-7; D is perhaps TRBD2 (6 bases). V lost 4 bases, J lost 2 bases, and 18 bases lay in between. CDR1 is MNHEY, CDR2 SVGEGT, per germline. This CDR3 has 16 amino acids. CDR3: CASSWAPAGYTYEQYF. The CDR3 coding sequence is TGTGCCAGCAGTTGGGCACCCGCGGGGTACACCTACGAGCAGTACTTC.

This clonotype was seen at least ten times. The gene calls are TRBV7-3 and TRBJ1-1, with a possible D match to TRBD1 (5 bases). The CDR3 runs to 14 residues. Germline V CDR1 and CDR2: SGHTA, FQGTGA. V shed 1 base and J shed 4 bases, with 10 bases lying between them. CDR3 in DNA: TGTGCCAGCAGCTTAAGCCCAGGGAGCACTGAAGCTTTCTTT. Translating gives CASSLSPGSTEAFF.

The table lists this clonotype with many counts. This rearrangement joins TRBV2 to TRBJ2-1, with D tentatively TRBD1 (6 bases). This CDR3 has 15 amino acids. Trimming removed 3 bases from V and 1 base from J, with 10 bases in between. Looked up from germline, CDR1 is SNHLY and CDR2 is FYNNEI. CDR3 bases: TGTGCCAGCAGTGATACAGGGTTTTCCTACAATGAGCAGTTCTTC. Protein sequence: CASSDTGFSYNEQFF.

This clonotype has a handful of counts. The J gene is TRBJ2-7, the V gene TRBV6-6, with 8 bases matching TRBD1. Germline-derived CDR1 and CDR2 are MNHNY and SVGAGI (reference sequence). CDR3 size: 13 residues. The V segment lost 10 bases and the J segment 4 bases; nucleotides outside the gene matches: 9. The CDR3 coding sequence is TGTGCCACCGGGGGATGGGACAGGTACGAGCAGTACTTC. It codes for CATGGWDRYEQYF.

This clonotype came up many times. The chain is built from TRBV7-2 and TRBJ1-1; the D is unclear. The germline gives CDR1 SGHTA, CDR2 FQGNSA. This CDR3 comprises 13 residues. V was pared by 7 bases and J by 1 base, with 10 bases between. CDR3 sequence: CASMQQWNTEAFF. CDR3 DNA: TGTGCCAGCATGCAACAGTGGAACACTGAAGCTTTCTTT.

This clonotype has ten or more counts. The chain uses TRBV12-3 or TRBV12-4 and TRBJ1-1; no reliable D call. The V end was cut by 3 bases, the J end by 1 base, with 6 bases between. The CDR3 runs 13 residues. CDR3 protein: CASSFVQNTEAFF. DNA for the CDR3: TGTGCCAGCAGTTTCGTGCAGAACACTGAAGCTTTCTTT.